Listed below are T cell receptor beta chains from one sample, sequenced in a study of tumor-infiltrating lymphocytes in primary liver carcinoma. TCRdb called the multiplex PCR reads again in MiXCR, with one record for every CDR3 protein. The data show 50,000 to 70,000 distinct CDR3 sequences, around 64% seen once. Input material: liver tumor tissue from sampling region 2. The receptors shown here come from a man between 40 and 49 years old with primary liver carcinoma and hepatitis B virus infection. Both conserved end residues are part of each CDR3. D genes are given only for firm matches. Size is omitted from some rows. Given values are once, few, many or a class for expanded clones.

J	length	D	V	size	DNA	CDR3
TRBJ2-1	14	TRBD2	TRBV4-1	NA	TGCGCGAGCAACCAGGCGGGAGGGTACAATGAGCAGTTCTTC	CASNQAGGYNEQFF
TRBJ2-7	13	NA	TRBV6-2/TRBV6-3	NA	TGTGCCAACAGTTGTTGGACTACCTACGAGCAGTACTTC	CANSCWTTYEQYF
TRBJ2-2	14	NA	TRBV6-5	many	TGTGCCAGCAGTTATGGGGGTCTTACAGGGGAGCTGTTTTTT	CASSYGGLTGELFF
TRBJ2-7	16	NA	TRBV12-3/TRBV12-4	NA	TGTGCCAGCAGTATAGTCGTGGGTCTCGGTCTCTACGAGCAGTACTTC	CASSIVVGLGLYEQYF
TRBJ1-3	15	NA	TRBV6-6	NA	TGTGTCAGCAGCTTCAGGCACGAAATCGGAAACACCATATATTTT	CVSSFRHEIGNTIYF
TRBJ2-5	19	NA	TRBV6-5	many	TGTGCCAGCAGTTACGTTTTCGTGAACTCGCTAACCAACCAAGAGACCCAGTACTTC	CASSYVFVNSLTNQETQYF
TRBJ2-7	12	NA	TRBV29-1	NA	TGCAGCGTTGACGGGGGTAGCTTCAGCGAGTACTTC	CSVDGGSFSEYF
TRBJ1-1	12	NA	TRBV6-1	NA	TGTGCCAGCAGTGGGTGGGACACTGAAGCTTTCTTT	CASSGWDTEAFF
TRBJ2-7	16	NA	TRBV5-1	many	TGCGCCAGCAGCTTGGATACCGGGGGGCTTGCCTACGAGCAGTACTTC	CASSLDTGGLAYEQYF
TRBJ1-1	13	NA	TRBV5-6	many	TGTGCCAGCAGCTTACCTATGAACACTGAAGCTTTCTTT	CASSLPMNTEAFF
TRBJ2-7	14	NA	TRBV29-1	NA	TGCAGCGTCGGAGGACAGTCCAGCTTCTACGTGCGGTACTTC	CSVGGQSSFYVRYF
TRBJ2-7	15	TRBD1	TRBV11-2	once	TGTGCCAGCAGCTTTGTGGCAGGGGGTCAGTACGATCAATACTTC	CASSFVAGGQYDQYF
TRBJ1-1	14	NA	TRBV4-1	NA	TGCGCCAGCAGCCAAAGCCTAGTGGCGGATGAAGCCTTCTTT	CASSQSLVADEAFF
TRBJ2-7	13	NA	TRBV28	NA	TGTGCCAGCAGTTTTGACCATTCCAACGAGCAGTACTTC	CASSFDHSNEQYF
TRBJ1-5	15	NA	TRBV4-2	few	TGTGCCAGCAGCCAAGATGCCAGAACCAATCAGCCCCAGCATTTT	CASSQDARTNQPQHF
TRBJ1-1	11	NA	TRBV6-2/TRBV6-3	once	TGTGCAGGCAGTTCCGGACGGGAAGCTTTCTTT	CAGSSGREAFF
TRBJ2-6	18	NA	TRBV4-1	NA	TGCGCTAGCAGTCGAGGGATCCTCGAACTGTCCGAGGCCAACGTCCTGACTTTC	CASSRGILELSEANVLTF
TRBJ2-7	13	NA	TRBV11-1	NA	TGTGCCAGCAGCTTAAAGGCTTTCGACGAGCAGTACTTC	CASSLKAFDEQYF
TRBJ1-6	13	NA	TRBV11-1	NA	TGTACCTGCAGCCGGACACTGGTTTCACCCCTCCACTTT	CTCSRTLVSPLHF
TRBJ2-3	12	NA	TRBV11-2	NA	TGTGCCAGTAGCGCCTGCACAGATATGCAGTATTTT	CASSACTDMQYF
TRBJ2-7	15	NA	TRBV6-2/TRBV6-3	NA	TGTGCCAGCAGTTACCATCTAGAAAGGGCATACGAGCAATATTTC	CASSYHLERAYEQYF
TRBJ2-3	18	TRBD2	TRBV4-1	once	TGCGCCATTAGCCAGGCCATTGCCCTAGCGGGAGTCACCGATACGCAGTATTTT	CAISQAIALAGVTDTQYF
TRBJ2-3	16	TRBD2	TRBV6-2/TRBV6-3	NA	TGTGCCAGCAGTCCCCATTCAAGCGGGAGTCTTAATACGCAGTATTTT	CASSPHSSGSLNTQYF
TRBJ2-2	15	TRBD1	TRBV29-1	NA	TGCAGCGCAATGACAGGGGGAGGCTACACCGGGGAGCTGTTTTTT	CSAMTGGGYTGELFF
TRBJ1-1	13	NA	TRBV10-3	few	TGTGCCATGAAGACAGGCGAGAACACTGAAGCTTTCTTT	CAMKTGENTEAFF
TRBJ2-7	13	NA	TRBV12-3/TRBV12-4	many	TGTGCGAGCACGCCGCCCATGGGGTACGAGCAGTACTTC	CASTPPMGYEQYF
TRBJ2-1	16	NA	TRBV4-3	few	TGCGCCAGCAGCCAAGATCCCTACTCAGAAAACAATGAGCAGTTCTTC	CASSQDPYSENNEQFF
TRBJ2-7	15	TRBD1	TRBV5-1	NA	TGCGACAGCAGATGGGGACAGGGGGTTGCCTACGAGCAGTACTTC	CDSRWGQGVAYEQYF
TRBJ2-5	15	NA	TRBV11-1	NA	TGTGCCAGTAGCTCCCCGGTACTAGCCGGGGAGACCCAGTACTTC	CASSSPVLAGETQYF
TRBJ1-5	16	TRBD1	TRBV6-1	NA	TGTGCCAGCAGAATAGACAGGGCTTATAGCAATCAGCCCCAGCATTTT	CASRIDRAYSNQPQHF
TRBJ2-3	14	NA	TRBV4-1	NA	TGTGCCAGCAGCCGATACAGGGAGCCAGATACGCAGTATTTT	CASSRYREPDTQYF
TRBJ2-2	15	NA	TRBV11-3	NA	TGTGCCAGCAGCCTCGATAGGGTGAACACCGGGGAGCTGTTTTTT	CASSLDRVNTGELFF
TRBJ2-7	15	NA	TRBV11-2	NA	TGTGCCAGCAGCCAAGTGGCAGGGAGAACCTATGAGCAGTACTTC	CASSQVAGRTYEQYF
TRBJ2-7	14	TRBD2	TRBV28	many	TGTGCCAGCAGTTTAGCTAGCGGGAGCGACGAGCAGTACTTC	CASSLASGSDEQYF
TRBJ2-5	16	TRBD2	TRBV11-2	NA	TGTGCCAGCTGTCAAACTCCTGGCGGGGGGAAAGTGACCCATTATTTC	CASCQTPGGGKVTHYF
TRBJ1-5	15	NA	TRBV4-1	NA	TGCGCCAGCAGCCTCCAGGGGAATAACAGTCAGCCCCAGCATTTT	CASSLQGNNSQPQHF
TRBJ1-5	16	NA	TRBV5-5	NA	TGTGCCAGCAGCTTGGATCCTTACTATAGCAATCAGCCCCAGCATTTT	CASSLDPYYSNQPQHF
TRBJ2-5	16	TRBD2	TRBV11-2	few	TGTGCCAGCAGCTTAGGACTAGCGGGAAACCAAGAGACCCAGTACTTC	CASSLGLAGNQETQYF
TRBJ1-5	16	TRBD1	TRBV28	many	TGTGCCAGTCAGGGGACAGGGACGAGGCCATTTAAGCCCCAGCATTTT	CASQGTGTRPFKPQHF
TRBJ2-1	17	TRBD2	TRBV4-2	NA	TGTGCCAGCAGCCATCTGAGCGGGAGGCCCATCTACAATGAGCAGTTCTTC	CASSHLSGRPIYNEQFF
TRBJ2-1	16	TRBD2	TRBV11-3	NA	TGTGCCAGCGGCTTAGGTATAGCGGGAGGGCGAAGTGGGCGGTTCTTC	CASGLGIAGGRSGRFF
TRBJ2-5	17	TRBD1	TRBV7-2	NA	TGTGCCAGCAGCTCTCCTTTGGGGACAGTAGACCAAGAGACCCAGTACTTC	CASSSPLGTVDQETQYF
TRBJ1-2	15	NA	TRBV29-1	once	TGCAGCGTTATCCTCCAGAGGGCGCGATTAAATGGCTACACTTTC	CSVILQRARLNGYTF
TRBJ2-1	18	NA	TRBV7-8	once	TGTGCCAGCAGCCCGCGTGGAATCTCAGCGGTCTCCTACAATGAGCAGTTCTTC	CASSPRGISAVSYNEQFF
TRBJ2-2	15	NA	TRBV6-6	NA	TGTGCCAGCAATCGCCTAGGGGCGAAAAGCGGGGAGCTGTTTTTT	CASNRLGAKSGELFF
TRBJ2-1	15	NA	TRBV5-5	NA	TGTGCCAGTAGCTCGGTTCCCGGACGGTACATTGAGCAGTTCTTC	CASSSVPGRYIEQFF
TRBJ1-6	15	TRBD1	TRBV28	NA	TGTGCCAGCAGTATCCCCGGGACAGTGAATTCAGCCCTCCACTTT	CASSIPGTVNSALHF
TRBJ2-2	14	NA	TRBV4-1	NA	TGCGCCAGTACCAGGACGAGGATCACCGGGGAGCTGTTTTTT	CASTRTRITGELFF
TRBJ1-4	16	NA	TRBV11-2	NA	TGTGCCAACAGCAAGACTCCAAGAGGAACAAATGAAAAACTTTTTTTC	CANSKTPRGTNEKLFF
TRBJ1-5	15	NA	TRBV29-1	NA	TGCAGCGTCGCGACCGGGGGTGGTAACGATCAGCCCCAGCATTTT	CSVATGGGNDQPQHF
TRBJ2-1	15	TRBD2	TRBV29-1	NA	TGCAGCGCTGAAGCCTCTCTAGCGGGAGGCAATGAGCAGTTCTTC	CSAEASLAGGNEQFF
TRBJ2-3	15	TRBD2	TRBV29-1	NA	TGCAACGTTTCCGGGACTAGCGGATTCACGGATACGAAGTATTTT	CNVSGTSGFTDTKYF
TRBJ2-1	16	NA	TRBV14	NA	TGTGCCAGCAGTGCCGTAATGGGATGCGTAAACAATGAGCAATTCTTC	CASSAVMGCVNNEQFF
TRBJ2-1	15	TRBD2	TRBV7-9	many	TGTGCCAGCAGCTCTGGGACTAACTCCTACAATGAGCAGTTCTTC	CASSSGTNSYNEQFF
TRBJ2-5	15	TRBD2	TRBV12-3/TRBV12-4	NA	TGTGCCAGCACGGAGACTAGCAGGAAGAAAGAGACCCAATACTTC	CASTETSRKKETQYF
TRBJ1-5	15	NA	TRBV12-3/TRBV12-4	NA	TGTGCCAGCAGTTCTGGCCAAGGAGGCAATCACCCCCAGCATTTT	CASSSGQGGNHPQHF
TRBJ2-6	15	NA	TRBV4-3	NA	TGCGCCAGCAGCCAGGGGACACTTGGGGCCAACGTCCTGACTTTC	CASSQGTLGANVLTF